This T cell receptor beta chain derives from a study of identical twins. Study-wide points: A cross-sectional statistical analysis, not follow-up of the same donors, supported the conclusions. With beta out-of-frame sequences, excess sharing by twins was weaker.

A universal primer site was incorporated via template switching, and the cDNA contained unique molecular identifiers. Each CDR3 protein is one row after TCRdb ran MiXCR on the 5' RACE reads. The sample holds roughly 1.6 million distinct CDR3 sequences, around 33% seen once. The CDR3 sequence is 13 residues long. The V and J ends lost 1 base and 3 bases respectively, with 6 bases between them. CDR1 SGHDT and CDR2 YYEEEE come from the germline V gene. In its sample, this clonotype was seen a few times. Antigen specificity is unknown. The sequencing input was cord blood. The TCR sequence derives from a newborn girl in good health. The chain uses TRBV5-6 and TRBJ2-3; D call uncertain. CDR3 in DNA: TGTGCCAGCAGCTTGTGGCAGACAGATACGCAGTATTTT. This codes for CASSLWQTDTQYF.